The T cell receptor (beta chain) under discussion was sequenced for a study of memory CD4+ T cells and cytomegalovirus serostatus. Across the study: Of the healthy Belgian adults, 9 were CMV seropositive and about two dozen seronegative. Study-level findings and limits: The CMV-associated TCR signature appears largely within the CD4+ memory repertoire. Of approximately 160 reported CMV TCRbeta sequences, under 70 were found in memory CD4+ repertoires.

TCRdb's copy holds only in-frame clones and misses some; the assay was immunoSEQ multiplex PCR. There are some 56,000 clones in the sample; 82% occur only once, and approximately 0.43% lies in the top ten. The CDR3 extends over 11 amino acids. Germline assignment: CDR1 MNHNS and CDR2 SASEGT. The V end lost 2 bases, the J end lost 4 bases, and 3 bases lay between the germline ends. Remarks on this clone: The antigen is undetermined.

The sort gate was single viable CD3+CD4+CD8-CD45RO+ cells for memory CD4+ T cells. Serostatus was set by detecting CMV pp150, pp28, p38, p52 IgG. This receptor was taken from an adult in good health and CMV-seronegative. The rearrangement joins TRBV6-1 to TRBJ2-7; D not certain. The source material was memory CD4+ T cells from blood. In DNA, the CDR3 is TGTGCCAGCAGTGAAATATACGAGCAGTACTTC. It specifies CASSEIYEQYF.